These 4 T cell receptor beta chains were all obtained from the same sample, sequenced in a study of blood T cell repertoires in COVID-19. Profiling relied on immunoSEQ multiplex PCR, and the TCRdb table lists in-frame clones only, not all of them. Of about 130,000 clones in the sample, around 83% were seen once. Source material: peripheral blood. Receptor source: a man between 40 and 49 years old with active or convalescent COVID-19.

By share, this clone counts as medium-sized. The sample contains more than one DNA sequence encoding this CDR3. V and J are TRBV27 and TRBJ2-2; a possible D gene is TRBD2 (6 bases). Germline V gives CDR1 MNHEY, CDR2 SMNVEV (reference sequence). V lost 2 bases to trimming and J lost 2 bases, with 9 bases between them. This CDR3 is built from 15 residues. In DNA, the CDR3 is TGTGCCAGCAGTTTAGGGGGGACCAACACCGGGGAGCTGTTTTTT. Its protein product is CASSLGGTNTGELFF.

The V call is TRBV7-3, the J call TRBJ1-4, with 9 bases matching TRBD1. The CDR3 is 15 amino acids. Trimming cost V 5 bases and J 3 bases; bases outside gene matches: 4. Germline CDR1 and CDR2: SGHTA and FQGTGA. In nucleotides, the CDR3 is TGTGCCAGCAGCCCTACAGGGGGCCCTAATGAAAAACTGTTTTTT. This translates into CASSPTGGPNEKLFF.

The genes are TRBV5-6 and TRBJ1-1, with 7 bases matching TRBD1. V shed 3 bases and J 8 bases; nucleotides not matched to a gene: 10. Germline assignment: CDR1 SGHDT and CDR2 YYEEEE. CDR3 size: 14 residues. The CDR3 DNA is TGTGCCAGCAGCTCCGGAGGGGGACAGCGGGAAGCTTTCTTT. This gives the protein CASSSGGGQREAFF.

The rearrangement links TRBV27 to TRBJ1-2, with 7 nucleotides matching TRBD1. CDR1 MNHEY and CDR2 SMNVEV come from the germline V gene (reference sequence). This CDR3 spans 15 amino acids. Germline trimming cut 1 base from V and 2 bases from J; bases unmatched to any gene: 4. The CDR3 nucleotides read TGTGCCAGCAGTTTATACCGGGACAGAAACTATGGCTACACCTTC. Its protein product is CASSLYRDRNYGYTF.